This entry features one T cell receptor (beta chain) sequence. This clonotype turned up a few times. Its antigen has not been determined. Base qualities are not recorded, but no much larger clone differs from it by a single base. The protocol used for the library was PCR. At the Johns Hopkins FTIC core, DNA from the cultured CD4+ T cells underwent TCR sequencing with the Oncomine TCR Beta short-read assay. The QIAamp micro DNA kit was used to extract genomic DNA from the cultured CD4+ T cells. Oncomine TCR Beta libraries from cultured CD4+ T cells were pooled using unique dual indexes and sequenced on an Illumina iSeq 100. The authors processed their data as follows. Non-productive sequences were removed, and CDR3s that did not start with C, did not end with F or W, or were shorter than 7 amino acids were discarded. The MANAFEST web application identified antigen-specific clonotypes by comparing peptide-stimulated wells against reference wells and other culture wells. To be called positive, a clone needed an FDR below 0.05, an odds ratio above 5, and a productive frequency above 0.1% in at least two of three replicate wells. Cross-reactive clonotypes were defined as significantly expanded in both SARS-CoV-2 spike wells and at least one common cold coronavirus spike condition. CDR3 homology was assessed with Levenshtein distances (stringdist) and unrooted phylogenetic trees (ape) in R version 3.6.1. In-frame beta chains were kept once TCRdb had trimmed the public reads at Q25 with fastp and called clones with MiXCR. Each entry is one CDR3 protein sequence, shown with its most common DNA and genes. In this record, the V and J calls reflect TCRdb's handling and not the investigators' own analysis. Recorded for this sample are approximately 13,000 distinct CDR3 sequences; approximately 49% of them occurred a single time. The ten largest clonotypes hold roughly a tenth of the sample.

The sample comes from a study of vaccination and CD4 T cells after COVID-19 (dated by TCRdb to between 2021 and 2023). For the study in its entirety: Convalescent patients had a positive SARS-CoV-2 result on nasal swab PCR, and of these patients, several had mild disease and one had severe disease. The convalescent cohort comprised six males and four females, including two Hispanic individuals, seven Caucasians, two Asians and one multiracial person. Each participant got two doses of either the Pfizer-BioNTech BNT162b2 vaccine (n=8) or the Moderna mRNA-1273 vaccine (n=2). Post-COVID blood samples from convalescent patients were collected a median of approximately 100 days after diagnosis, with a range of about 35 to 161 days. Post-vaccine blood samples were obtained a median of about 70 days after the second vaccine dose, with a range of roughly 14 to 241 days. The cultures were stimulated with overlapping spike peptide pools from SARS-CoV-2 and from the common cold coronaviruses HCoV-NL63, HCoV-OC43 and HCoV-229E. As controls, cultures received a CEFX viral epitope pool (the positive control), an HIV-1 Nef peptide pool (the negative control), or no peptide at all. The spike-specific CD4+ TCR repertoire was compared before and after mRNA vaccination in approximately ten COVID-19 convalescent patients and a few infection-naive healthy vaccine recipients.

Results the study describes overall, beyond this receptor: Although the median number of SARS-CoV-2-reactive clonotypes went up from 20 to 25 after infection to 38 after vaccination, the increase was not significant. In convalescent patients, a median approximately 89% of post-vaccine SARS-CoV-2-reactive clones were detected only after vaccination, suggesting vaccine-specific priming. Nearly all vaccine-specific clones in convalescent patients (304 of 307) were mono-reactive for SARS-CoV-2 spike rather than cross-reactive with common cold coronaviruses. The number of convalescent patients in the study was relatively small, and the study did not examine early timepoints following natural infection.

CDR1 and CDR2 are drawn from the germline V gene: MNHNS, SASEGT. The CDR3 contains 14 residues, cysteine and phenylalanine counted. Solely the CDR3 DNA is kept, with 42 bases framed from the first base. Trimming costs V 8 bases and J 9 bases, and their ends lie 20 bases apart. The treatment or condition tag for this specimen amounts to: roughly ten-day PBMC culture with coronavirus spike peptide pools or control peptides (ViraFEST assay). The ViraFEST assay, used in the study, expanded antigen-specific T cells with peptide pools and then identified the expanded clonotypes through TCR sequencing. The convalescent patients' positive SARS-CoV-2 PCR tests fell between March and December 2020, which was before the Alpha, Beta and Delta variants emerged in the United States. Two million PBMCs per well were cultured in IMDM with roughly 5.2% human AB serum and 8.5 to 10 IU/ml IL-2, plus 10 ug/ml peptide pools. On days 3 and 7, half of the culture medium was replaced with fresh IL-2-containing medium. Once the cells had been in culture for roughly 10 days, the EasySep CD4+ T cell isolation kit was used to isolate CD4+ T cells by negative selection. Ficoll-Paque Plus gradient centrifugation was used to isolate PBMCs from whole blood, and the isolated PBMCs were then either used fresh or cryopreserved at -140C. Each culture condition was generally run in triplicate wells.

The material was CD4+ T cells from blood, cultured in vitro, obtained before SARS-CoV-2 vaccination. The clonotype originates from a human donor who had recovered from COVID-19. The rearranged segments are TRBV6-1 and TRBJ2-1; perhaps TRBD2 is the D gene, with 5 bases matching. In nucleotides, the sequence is TGTGCCAGCGGGATAAGAGGGTGGGCCGGTGAGCAGTTCTTC. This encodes CASGIRGWAGEQFF.